The source of this T cell receptor (beta chain) is a study of blood T cell repertoires in COVID-19. Study-level information: There were acute and convalescent COVID-19 samples, and they came from the United States, Italy and Spain. PBMCs, B-cell-depleted T cells, or T cells provided the cDNA or gDNA that made up the material.

Authors' analysis steps: Reference gene primer amplification in the assay estimated nucleated cell counts. The table came from immunoSEQ multiplex PCR; TCRdb's copy has only in-frame clones and leaves some out. Clone size and the V and J calls come from that table; the DNA yielded D and trimming. The sample lists hundreds of thousands of clones, approximately 90% occurring once. This clone occurred once. The sample was peripheral blood. This TCR came from a woman in her thirties with active or convalescent COVID-19.

CDR3 coding DNA: TGTGCCAGCAGCCGTGGGGGGGCTGACTATGGCTACACCTTC. Translating it yields CASSRGGADYGYTF. The chain has TRBV9 and TRBJ1-2; a possible D gene is TRBD1 (6 bases). Germline V gene data show CDR1 as SGDLS and CDR2 as YYNGEE. V was shortened by 4 bases and J by 3 bases, with 13 bases between the two germline ends. The CDR3 length is 14 residues.